This TCR beta chain was sequenced for a study of early stage breast cancer tumors. Turning to the study itself: Of around 15 invasive breast tumors, about a dozen were hormone receptor-positive, HER2-negative. The ER+/PR+/HER2- tumors included roughly eight ductal and a handful of lobular carcinomas.

This clone was seen more than once but under ten times. Its antigen remains unidentified. TCRdb keeps only in-frame clones here, not all; method: immunoSEQ multiplex PCR. The sample lists 20,000 or so clones, more than 75% occurring once. Study results and caveats: Enriched TCRB sequences shared across patients were mostly commonly generated sequences. Tumors had approximately 2.5-fold higher T cell density than normal breast.

The CDR3 covers 14 residues. V dropped 4 bases and J dropped 6 bases, with 15 bases sitting between them. The germline gives CDR1 MGHRA, CDR2 YSYEKL. Sequences were obtained from blood. J is TRBJ1-2 and V is TRBV4-1, with D perhaps TRBD1 (5 bases). The source of this sequence is a person aged 55-75 years with breast cancer. The CDR3 protein is CASSPLGEINGYTF. The CDR3, as DNA: TGCGCCAGCAGCCCGTTGGGGGAGATAAATGGCTACACCTTC.